This TCR beta chain was retrieved from a study of blood T cell repertoires in COVID-19. TCRdb's copy holds only in-frame clones and misses some; the assay was immunoSEQ multiplex PCR. The table shows about 98,000 clones, with roughly 87% occurring only once. From germline, CDR1 is SGHTA and CDR2 FQGTGA. This CDR3 has 15 residues. The ends were cut back, 1 base at V and 2 bases at J, with 6 bases in the middle. V and J are TRBV7-3 and TRBJ2-6; D not certain. Material for sequencing was peripheral blood. The TCR was taken from a woman between 45 and 65 years old with COVID-19, enrolled during active disease. DNA of the CDR3: TGTGCCAGCAGCTTAATGAGCCCTGGGGCCAACGTCCTGACTTTC. Protein product: CASSLMSPGANVLTF.